This record looks at one T cell receptor (beta chain) sequence and its context. Its antigen is unknown. This sample was included in a study of Tregs in tolerant kidney transplant recipients. Here immunoSEQ multiplex PCR was the method, and the copy in TCRdb shows in-frame clones only, minus some. The sample shows about 77,000 clones, nearly 98% of them seen only once. Germline-derived CDR1 and CDR2 are MNHEY and SVGAGI. This CDR3 has 14 residues. The junction had 9 bases not matched to a gene; V was cut back by 5 bases and J by 5 bases. Findings and caveats of the study: In tolerant patients, donor-specific Tregs outgrew total Tregs, suggesting antigen-driven expansion. Some patients' samples used different primers over time, so nucleotide sequences weren't comparable. Expanding Tregs on activated donor B cells appeared to best identify donor-specific TCRbeta clones.

The sequenced sample was CD4+ T cells from blood, obtained before the transplant. This chain links TRBV6-5 with TRBJ2-7, with 7 bases matching TRBD1. This sequence was found in a human donor who received a combined kidney and bone marrow transplant. The CDR3 sequence: CASSQSDRDHEQYF. DNA of the CDR3: TGTGCCAGCAGTCAATCCGACAGGGACCACGAGCAGTACTTC.